This TCR beta chain comes out of a study of blood T cells in healthy people across ages. A second PCR of about 7 to 12 cycles used a sample-barcoded 5' primer and a J-beta primer mix. Carrying 12 random nucleotides, a template-switch adaptor labeled each individual cDNA molecule. Every individual sample yielded 2.5 million or more paired-end reads (each containing CDR3). TCRdb reprocessed the 5' RACE reads via MiXCR and lists one record per CDR3 protein. The profile shows roughly 1,500,000 distinct CDR3 sequences, roughly 32% of them singletons. Germline V gene data show CDR1 as SQVTM and CDR2 as ANQGSEA. V dropped 2 bases and J dropped 5 bases, with 7 bases sitting between them. The CDR3 consists of 11 residues. This clonotype was detected ten times or more. Total RNA extracted from each sample amounted to at least 6 micrograms.

The TCR sequence derives from a woman aged 25-40 years in good health. The sequencing sample was made of blood. J is TRBJ2-7 and V is TRBV29-1; no reliable D call. In DNA, the CDR3 is TGCAGCGTTGAATACCGCAACGAGCAGTACTTC. Amino acid sequence: CSVEYRNEQYF.